What follows are 22 T cell receptor beta chains derived from one specimen sequenced in a study of CD8 T cells in ankylosing spondylitis. TCRdb reprocessed the 5' RACE reads via MiXCR and lists one record per CDR3 protein. In the table there are some 130,000 distinct CDR3 sequences, 6% to 8.5% of which are singletons. Sequencing used blood, either unsorted or a sorted T cell fraction (not recorded which). The receptor set was obtained from a female donor with ankylosing spondylitis or in good health (not recorded which).

This clonotype was counted many times. The J gene is TRBJ2-3, the V gene TRBV6-1; weak D call: TRBD1 (6 bases). Germline values: CDR1 MNHNS, CDR2 SASEGT. The CDR3 consists of 17 residues. V lost 5 bases and J 0 bases, leaving 18 bases between the germline ends. This chain's CDR3 is CASSTYVRGTSTDTQYF. CDR3 bases: TGTGCCAGCAGTACCTACGTCAGGGGAACTAGCACAGATACGCAGTATTTT.

This clonotype was counted at least ten times. In DNA form, the CDR3 reads TGTGCCAGCAGTTACCGTAGCGGCGCGGAGCAGTTCTTC. Its translation is CASSYRSGAEQFF. The V gene is TRBV6-2 or TRBV6-3, the J gene TRBJ2-1; D might be TRBD2 (6 bases). Germline lookup yields CDR1 MNHEY and CDR2 SVGEGT. V shed 2 bases and J shed 10 bases, with 12 bases lying between them. There are 13 residues in the CDR3.

This clonotype was found many times. The CDR3 DNA follows: TGCGCCAGCAGCTTGCCCAGTGGGAACACCGGGGAGCTGTTTTTT. Its protein product is CASSLPSGNTGELFF. The chain links TRBV5-1 to TRBJ2-2; D unresolved. This CDR3 is built from 15 residues. The ends were cut back, 1 base at V and 1 base at J, with 8 bases in the middle. Germline V CDR1 and CDR2: SGHRS, YFSETQ.

This sequence joins TRBV2 and TRBJ2-3; D is perhaps TRBD1 (6 bases). The V gene's germline CDR1 is SNHLY and CDR2 FYNNEI. Trimming removed 5 bases at V and 8 bases at J, with 17 bases between. CDR3 length: 14 amino acids. The CDR3 DNA reads TGTGCCAGCAGTCAGACAGGACCATTGGGTACGCAGTATTTT. This codes for CASSQTGPLGTQYF.

This clonotype came up many times. The chain combines TRBV7-2 with TRBJ1-1; D remains ambiguous. In germline, CDR1 is SGHTA, CDR2 FQGNSA. Trimming shortened V by 1 base and J by 5 bases, and 8 bases separated the two germline ends. This CDR3 spans 13 amino acids. In DNA, the CDR3 is TGTGCCAGCAGCTTAGAACTTCGGACTGAAGCTTTCTTT. It codes for CASSLELRTEAFF.

This clonotype was counted many times. The chain combines TRBV5-1 with TRBJ1-1; D unclear. V lost 7 bases, J lost 0 bases, and 16 bases lay in between. This CDR3 is 15 amino acids long. The germline gives CDR1 SGHRS, CDR2 YFSETQ. DNA of the CDR3: TGCGCCAGCGCCCCGGCGGCAGGCATGAACACTGAAGCTTTCTTT. Translation: CASAPAAGMNTEAFF.

This clonotype was observed many times. Here the CDR3 DNA reads TGCGCCAGCAGCTTGCCAGGGGTAAACAATGAGCAGTTCTTC. Its protein product is CASSLPGVNNEQFF. The chain combines TRBV5-1 with TRBJ2-1, with a possible D match to TRBD1 (6 bases). V dropped 1 base and J dropped 5 bases, with 10 bases sitting between them. The germline V gene has CDR1 SGHRS and CDR2 YFSETQ. CDR3 length equals 14 residues.

This clonotype was counted many times. The gene calls are TRBV12-3 or TRBV12-4 and TRBJ2-5; D uncertain. V lost 2 bases and J lost 2, with 6 bases in between. This CDR3 has 13 residues. The CDR3 reads CASSLLQQETQYF. In DNA, the CDR3 is TGTGCCAGCAGTTTACTACAGCAAGAGACCCAGTACTTC.

This clonotype was counted a few times. V is TRBV5-1 and J is TRBJ2-3; TRBD2 agrees at 8 bases. V was pared by 2 bases and J by 6 bases, with 11 bases of the junction left unmatched. The CDR3 length is 16 residues. The germline V gene encodes CDR1 SGHRS and CDR2 YFSETQ. This CDR3 reads CASSLTRAGGRDTQYF. Written as DNA, the CDR3 is TGCGCCAGCAGCTTAACCCGGGCGGGGGGCAGGGATACGCAGTATTTT. Full variable domain (outside the CDR3, taken from reference TRBV5-1 and TRBJ2-3): KAGVTQTPRYLIKTRGQQVTLSCSPISGHRSVSWYQQTPGQGLQFLFEYFSETQRNKGNFPGRFSGRQFSNSRSEMNVSTLELGDSALYLCASSLTRAGGRDTQYFGPGTRLTVL.

In this sample, this clonotype turned up many times. The chain employs TRBV4-1 and TRBJ2-1, with TRBD1 as a possible D gene (6 bases). The CDR3 covers 14 residues. The germline gives CDR1 MGHRA, CDR2 YSYEKL. V was cut by 3 bases and J by 9 bases, with 15 bases left in between. DNA of the CDR3: TGCGCCAGCAGCCATCAGGGGCGCAGGATTGAGCAGTTCTTC. Its translation is CASSHQGRRIEQFF.

This clonotype was seen ten or more times. The chain links TRBV7-9 to TRBJ2-1; D is ambiguous. CDR1 SEHNR and CDR2 FQNEAQ come from the germline V gene (reference sequence). With 3 bases removed from V and 8 bases from J, the gap between germline ends came to 8 bases. This CDR3 has 12 residues. The CDR3 sequence: CASSFIMDEQFF. The CDR3 DNA sequence: TGTGCCAGCAGCTTCATCATGGATGAGCAGTTCTTC.

This chain links TRBV10-3 with TRBJ1-1; D is unresolved. With 0 bases removed from V and 1 base from J, the gap between germline ends came to 6 bases. Germline V gene sequence: CDR1 ENHRY, CDR2 SYGVKD. CDR3 length: 14 residues. CDR3 sequence reads: CAISESTGNTEAFF. Written as DNA, the CDR3 is TGTGCCATCAGTGAGTCGACCGGGAACACTGAAGCTTTCTTT.

Many counts were recorded for this clonotype. The V and J genes are TRBV29-1 and TRBJ2-6, with TRBD2 matching 7 bases. The germline V gene encodes CDR1 SQVTM and CDR2 ANQGSEA. V shed 4 bases, J shed 0 bases, and the junction held 0 bases outside the gene matches. CDR3 size: 14 residues. The CDR3 loop reads CSVGGGSGANVLTF. In DNA, the CDR3 is TGCAGCGTTGGGGGGGGCTCTGGGGCCAACGTCCTGACTTTC.

This clonotype was seen at least ten times. J is TRBJ2-5 and V is TRBV5-6; no reliable D call. The CDR3 extends over 14 amino acids. Deletions cut 2 bases from V and 0 bases from J, with 8 bases between. The V gene's germline CDR1 is SGHDT and CDR2 YYEEEE. DNA for the CDR3: TGTGCCAGCAGCTTTTTGACTTACCAAGAGACCCAGTACTTC. Translated, it gives CASSFLTYQETQYF.

This clonotype was recorded at least ten times. The chain uses TRBV7-6 and TRBJ2-3, with 7 bases matching TRBD1. With V trimmed by 1 base and J by 0 bases, 1 base remained unmatched. The CDR3 is 15 amino acids. Germline lookup yields CDR1 SGHVS and CDR2 FNYEAQ. CDR3 sequence (DNA): TGTGCCAGCAGCTTAGGGACAGGCAGCACAGATACGCAGTATTTT. Translation gives CASSLGTGSTDTQYF.

The chain couples TRBV6-1 to TRBJ1-5; no firm D call. V was cut by 1 base and J by 0 bases, with 7 bases left in between. CDR3 length: 15 amino acids. The germline V gene has CDR1 MNHNS and CDR2 SASEGT. The DNA of the CDR3 is TGTGCCAGCAGTGAAGTGGAGAATAGCAATCAGCCCCAGCATTTT. Protein product: CASSEVENSNQPQHF.

This clonotype has ten or more counts. The chain couples TRBV6-1 to TRBJ2-2; 8 bases agree with TRBD2. CDR1 is MNHNS, CDR2 SASEGT, per germline. After removal of 7 bases from V and 0 bases from J, the junction contained 1 base not matched to a gene. The CDR3 extends over 14 amino acids. The CDR3 bases are TGTGCCAGCACGCGGGGGGCGAACACCGGGGAGCTGTTTTTT. This codes for CASTRGANTGELFF.

In this sample, this clonotype turned up many times. The chain links TRBV4-3 to TRBJ2-2, with 8 positions matching TRBD1. The ends lost 0 bases at V and 4 bases at J; junction bases unmatched: 10. The CDR3 extends over 18 amino acids. The germline gives CDR1 LGHNA, CDR2 YSLEER. CDR3 sequence (DNA): TGCGCCAGCAGCCAAGATCGCCAGGGGGCCCCGAGCACCGGGGAGCTGTTTTTT. Protein: CASSQDRQGAPSTGELFF.

In its sample, this clonotype was seen many times. CDR3 sequence: CASSLADGGGYTF. CDR3 sequence (DNA): TGTGCCAGCAGCTTAGCGGACGGGGGTGGCTACACCTTC. This chain links TRBV7-2 with TRBJ1-2, with a possible D match to TRBD1 (5 bases). CDR1 SGHTA and CDR2 FQGNSA come from the germline V gene. The CDR3 loop spans 13 amino acids. The V and J ends lost 0 bases and 7 bases respectively, with 9 bases between them.

The rearrangement links TRBV7-9 to TRBJ1-3; unclear D gene. Germline V gene sequence: CDR1 SEHNR, CDR2 FQNEAQ (reference sequence). Trimming took off 3 bases at V and 0 bases at J, with 12 bases between the two ends. This CDR3 region has 16 residues. Here the CDR3 DNA reads TGTGCCAGCAGCTTTGAGGTCGGAAACTCTGGAAACACCATATATTTT. Translation gives CASSFEVGNSGNTIYF.

Ten or more counts support this clonotype. The chain combines TRBV14 with TRBJ1-1, with TRBD1 matching 10 bases. Trimming at V came to 3 bases and at J to 4 bases, leaving 17 bases not matched to a gene. This CDR3 comprises 19 residues. CDR1 is SGHDN and CDR2 is FVKESK in the germline V gene. The CDR3: CASSQIPPGTGERGTEAFF. For the CDR3, the DNA is TGTGCCAGCAGCCAGATCCCCCCCGGGACAGGGGAAAGGGGCACTGAAGCTTTCTTT. Full variable domain (rest looked up from reference TRBV14 and TRBJ1-1): EAGVTQFPSHSVIEKGQTVTLRCDPISGHDNLYWYRRVMGKEIKFLLHFVKESKQDESGMPNNRFLAERTGGTYSTLKVQPAELEDSGVYFCASSQIPPGTGERGTEAFFGQGTRLTVV.

This clonotype was seen repeatedly, ten times or more. V and J are TRBV12-3 or TRBV12-4 and TRBJ2-7; 8 bases align to TRBD1. This CDR3 is built from 13 residues. The V gene end was trimmed by 7 bases and the J gene end by 3 bases; junction bases not matched to a gene: 5. CDR3 protein: CASTVTGDYEQYF. The DNA of the CDR3 is TGTGCCAGCACCGTGACAGGGGACTACGAGCAGTACTTC.